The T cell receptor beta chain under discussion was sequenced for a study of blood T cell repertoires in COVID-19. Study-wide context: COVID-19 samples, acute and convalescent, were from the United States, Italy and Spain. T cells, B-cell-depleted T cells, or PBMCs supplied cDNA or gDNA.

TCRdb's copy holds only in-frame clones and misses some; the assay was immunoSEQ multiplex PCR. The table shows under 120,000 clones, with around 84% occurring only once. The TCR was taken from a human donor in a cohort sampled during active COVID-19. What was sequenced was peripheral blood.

For the CDR3, the DNA is TGTGCCATCGGGGGGAGCTCTGGGGCCAACGTCCTGACTTTC. Translating it yields CAIGGSSGANVLTF. The rearrangement links TRBV10-3 to TRBJ2-6; possibly TRBD2 for D (6 bases). V dropped 8 bases and J dropped 0 bases, with 8 bases sitting between them. In germline, CDR1 is ENHRY, CDR2 SYGVKD. This CDR3 region has 14 residues.